A single sample gave rise to the 16 T cell receptor beta chains below, sequenced in a study of T cell responses to AZD1222 COVID-19 vaccine. The method was immunoSEQ multiplex PCR; TCRdb's version includes in-frame clones alone and lacks a portion of them. The table shows 95,000 or so clones, with 70% to 90% occurring only once. The sequenced sample was peripheral blood, obtained on day 0 of AZD1222 vaccination. These receptors all stem from an adult in good health.

The chain joins TRBV7-6 to TRBJ1-4; D is unclear. CDR1 is SGHVS, CDR2 FNYEAQ, per germline. The CDR3 is made up of 16 amino acids. Trimming shortened V by 5 bases and J by 4 bases, and 17 bases separated the two germline ends. The CDR3 bases are TGTGCCAGCAGCCCGACACCCTATGCGGGTAATGAAAAACTGTTTTTT. This codes for CASSPTPYAGNEKLFF.

The chain joins TRBV7-8 to TRBJ1-2, with D possibly matching TRBD1 (5 bases). The germline gives CDR1 SGHVS, CDR2 FQNEAQ. V was trimmed by 1 base and J by 9 bases, leaving 9 bases between them. The CDR3 contains 12 residues. In nucleotides, the CDR3 is TGTGCCAGCAGCTTAGAGGGGCTACGCTACACCTTC. It codes for CASSLEGLRYTF.

The V gene is TRBV5-1, the J gene TRBJ1-2; the match to TRBD1 covers 8 bases. Germline CDR1 is SGHRS and CDR2 is YFSETQ. The CDR3 is 14 amino acids. With 4 bases clipped from V and 4 bases from J, the junction kept 6 bases outside the gene matches. CDR3 loop: CASSQGQGTYGYTF. For the CDR3, the DNA is TGCGCCAGCAGCCAAGGACAGGGTACCTATGGCTACACCTTC.

V usage is TRBV6-4 and J usage is TRBJ2-4; D possibly corresponds to TRBD1 (5 bases). The CDR3 is 14 residues long. Germline-derived CDR1 and CDR2 are MRHNA and SNTAGT. The V and J ends lost 7 bases and 4 bases respectively, with 14 bases between them. The CDR3 is CASTQGTAKNIQYF. The CDR3 nucleotides read TGTGCCAGCACCCAGGGTACAGCAAAAAACATTCAGTACTTC.

The chain employs TRBV18 and TRBJ2-1; D may be TRBD2 (6 bases). The CDR3 is made up of 16 amino acids. Trimming pared 3 bases from V and 3 bases from J, leaving 15 bases between. In germline, CDR1 is KGHSH, CDR2 LQKENI. The CDR3 here is CASSPRASADYNEQFF. CDR3 coding DNA: TGTGCCAGCTCACCCCGGGCTAGCGCCGACTACAATGAGCAGTTCTTC.

This clone was seen only a few times. The chain combines TRBV7-2 with TRBJ2-7; TRBD2 aligns across 7 bases. Germline V lookup: CDR1 SGHTA, CDR2 FQGNSA. The J segment lost 6 bases and the V segment lost 5 bases, leaving 13 bases of the junction unmatched. The CDR3 covers 15 residues. This chain's CDR3 is CASSQSRGSGAEQYF. CDR3 DNA: TGTGCCAGCAGCCAGAGTAGGGGCAGCGGGGCCGAGCAGTACTTC.

The V and J genes are TRBV28 and TRBJ2-4; tentatively, D is TRBD1 (5 bases). With 0 bases removed from V and 0 bases from J, the gap between germline ends came to 9 bases. Germline CDR1 and CDR2: MDHEN and SYDVKM. The CDR3 sequence is 16 residues long. The CDR3 is CASSLWTVKAKNIQYF. The CDR3 nucleotides read TGTGCCAGCAGTTTATGGACAGTCAAAGCCAAAAACATTCAGTACTTC.

This sequence joins TRBV7-3 and TRBJ1-1, with 9 positions matching TRBD1. The CDR3 has 14 residues. J lost 1 base, V lost 6 bases, and 3 bases had no gene match. CDR1 SGHTA and CDR2 FQGTGA come from the germline V gene. CDR3: CASSSTGGNTEAFF. The CDR3 coding sequence is TGTGCCAGCAGTTCGACAGGGGGGAACACTGAAGCTTTCTTT.

The sample holds a few counts of this clone. CDR3 sequence (DNA): TGTGCCAGCAGTGACTCGCGGGGGGACACAGATACGCAGTATTTT. As protein: CASSDSRGDTDTQYF. This chain uses TRBV6-4 with TRBJ2-3; 8 bases fit TRBD2. V gave up 0 bases and J gave up 2 bases; unmatched junction bases: 1. The CDR3 runs to 15 residues. Germline CDR1 is MRHNA and CDR2 is SNTAGT.

The gene calls are TRBV10-1 and TRBJ2-1, with 9 bases aligning to TRBD1. V lost 4 bases to trimming and J lost 9 bases; unmatched junction nucleotides: 10. The CDR3 contains 15 residues. The V gene's germline CDR1 is WNHNN and CDR2 SYGVQD (reference sequence). The CDR3 sequence is CASSAWTGAPGEQFF. In nucleotides, the CDR3 is TGCGCCAGCAGTGCCTGGACAGGGGCCCCCGGTGAGCAGTTCTTC.

As regards this clone: The sample carries other DNA sequences with the same CDR3. The CDR3 bases are TGTGCCAGCAGCCTGCTCATGAACACTGAAGCTTTCTTT. This encodes CASSLLMNTEAFF. This chain links TRBV7-9 with TRBJ1-1; D call uncertain. Trimming shortened V by 5 bases and J by 0 bases, and 7 bases separated the two germline ends. Germline-derived CDR1 and CDR2 are SEHNR and FQNEAQ (reference sequence). The CDR3 is 13 amino acids.

The chain recombines TRBV7-9 with TRBJ2-2, with 8 positions matching TRBD2. CDR3 length: 16 amino acids. With V trimmed by 5 bases and J by 2 bases, 7 bases remained unmatched. Germline V gene lookup returns CDR1 SEHNR and CDR2 FQNEAQ (reference sequence). CDR3 sequence reads: CASSLGGGINTGELFF. The CDR3 DNA is TGTGCCAGCAGCCTAGGCGGGGGGATCAACACCGGGGAGCTGTTTTTT.

The chain uses TRBV7-6 and TRBJ2-7; the match to TRBD2 covers 8 bases. The ends lost 4 bases at V and 3 bases at J; junction bases unmatched: 8. Per the germline V gene, CDR1 is SGHVS and CDR2 is FNYEAQ. This CDR3 comprises 15 residues. CDR3 nucleotide sequence: TGTGCCAGCAGCTCAGAGGGGCGGGGGGACTACGAGCAGTACTTC. Translation: CASSSEGRGDYEQYF.

This clone is a singleton in its sample. The chain couples TRBV5-1 to TRBJ2-7; no definite D call. The CDR3 extends over 13 amino acids. Germline CDR1 SGHRS, CDR2 YFSETQ. Trimming stripped 4 bases from V and 3 bases from J, with 11 bases between. CDR3 amino acids: CASSHAVGYEQYF. Here the CDR3 DNA reads TGCGCCAGCAGCCACGCCGTCGGCTACGAGCAGTACTTC.

The chain joins TRBV5-5 to TRBJ1-3, with D possibly matching TRBD1 (5 bases). Trimming pared 1 base from V and 2 bases from J, leaving 10 bases between. The CDR3 spans 15 residues. Germline assignment: CDR1 SGHKS and CDR2 YYEKEE (reference sequence). The CDR3 protein is CASSLRGFAGNTIYF. The CDR3 DNA sequence: TGTGCCAGCAGCTTGAGGGGATTTGCTGGAAACACCATATATTTT.

The chain couples TRBV11-3 to TRBJ2-1; D might be TRBD1 (5 bases). This CDR3 has 15 amino acids. CDR1 is SGHNT and CDR2 is YENEEA in the germline V gene. The V end lost 0 bases, the J end lost 4 bases, and 10 bases lay between the germline ends. DNA for the CDR3: TGTGCCAGCAGCTTAGAACAACAGGTATACAATGAGCAGTTCTTC. Translated: CASSLEQQVYNEQFF.